This T cell receptor (beta chain) is drawn from a study of blood T cell repertoires in COVID-19. Study-level information: The study drew acute and convalescent COVID-19 samples from the United States, Italy and Spain. The analysed material was cDNA or gDNA that came from T cells, B-cell-depleted T cells, or PBMCs.

TCRdb's table, derived via immunoSEQ multiplex PCR, lists solely in-frame clones and lacks some. Seen here are roughly 230,000 clones, 88% observed once, and the top ten hold approximately 1.7%. The receptor's source is a man between 65 and 79 years old with acute or convalescent COVID-19. Sequenced material: peripheral blood.

CDR3 nucleotides: TGTGCCAGCAGCGGCATCGGATTAGGGGGAGGCTACACCTTC. It yields the protein CASSGIGLGGGYTF. The V and J genes are TRBV9 and TRBJ1-2, with D perhaps matching TRBD1 (6 bases). Germline assignment: CDR1 SGDLS and CDR2 YYNGEE. This CDR3 comprises 14 residues. Trimming removed 3 bases from V and 8 bases from J, with 17 bases in between. The entire variable domain, with the rest obtained from reference TRBV9 and TRBJ1-2, is as follows: DSGVTQTPKHLITATGQRVTLRCSPRSGDLSVYWYQQSLDQGLQFLIQYYNGEERAKGNILERFSAQQFPDLHSELNLSSLELGDSALYFCASSGIGLGGGYTFGSGTRLTVV.